Listed here are 16 T cell receptor beta chains from one sample, sequenced in a study of blood T cell repertoires in COVID-19. TCRdb keeps only in-frame clones here, not all; method: immunoSEQ multiplex PCR. The data hold some 170,000 clones, with about 80% observed a single time. The sample consisted of peripheral blood. The origin of the receptors is a woman in her 70s with acute or convalescent COVID-19.

This chain joins TRBV7-2 and TRBJ1-5, with D possibly TRBD1 on 6 matching bases. Germline V gene sequence: CDR1 SGHTA, CDR2 FQGNSA. Trimming removed 5 bases from V and 1 base from J, with 15 bases in between. CDR3 size: 16 residues. CDR3 in amino acids: CASSQTGGGSNQPQHF. The CDR3 DNA is TGTGCCAGCAGCCAGACGGGAGGGGGAAGCAATCAGCCCCAGCATTTT.

This clone appeared a single time. The chain recombines TRBV4-3 with TRBJ2-1, with 8 bases identical to TRBD1. Unmatched junction bases numbered 8, after V lost 0 bases and J lost 7 bases. Germline-derived CDR1 and CDR2 are LGHNA and YSLEER. CDR3 length equals 16 residues. The CDR3 sequence is CASSQDRQGARNEQFF. The CDR3 DNA follows: TGCGCCAGCAGCCAAGATCGGCAGGGGGCGCGGAATGAGCAGTTCTTC.

V gene TRBV7-9 combines with J gene TRBJ2-7, with 9 bases that match TRBD1. The germline V gene encodes CDR1 SEHNR and CDR2 FQNEAQ (reference sequence). This CDR3 is 15 amino acids long. J lost 1 base, V lost 4 bases, and 5 bases had no gene match. As DNA, the CDR3 is TGTGCCAGCAGCTCAGGGACAGGGCCTTCCTACGAGCAGTACTTC. Protein sequence: CASSSGTGPSYEQYF.

The rearrangement joins TRBV7-9 to TRBJ2-3; the match to TRBD2 covers 12 bases. The V segment lost 4 bases and the J segment 9 bases; nucleotides outside the gene matches: 14. Per germline, CDR1 SEHNR and CDR2 FQNEAQ (reference sequence). The CDR3 is 17 residues long. The CDR3 spells CASSSILTSGGPITQYF. CDR3 nucleotides: TGTGCCAGCAGCTCCATCTTGACTAGCGGGGGCCCGATCACGCAGTATTTT.

The chain uses TRBV18 and TRBJ2-1; tentative D call: TRBD2 (6 bases). The CDR3 has 14 residues. Germline V gives CDR1 KGHSH, CDR2 LQKENI. V gave up 2 bases and J gave up 9 bases, with 14 bases separating them. CDR3 bases: TGTGCCAGCTCACCAGGCGGGGCAATACGTGAGCAGTTCTTC. It codes for CASSPGGAIREQFF.

The J gene is TRBJ1-5, the V gene TRBV7-8, with a tentative D call TRBD1 (5 bases). Per germline, CDR1 SGHVS and CDR2 FQNEAQ. The CDR3 runs to 14 residues. The V end was cut by 1 base, the J end by 6 bases, with 10 bases between. This chain's CDR3 is CASSLEPQGQPQHF. CDR3 bases: TGTGCCAGCAGCTTAGAACCGCAGGGTCAGCCCCAGCATTTT.

The chain combines TRBV19 with TRBJ2-4; the D gene is possibly TRBD1 (6 bases). CDR1 LNHDA and CDR2 SQIVND come from the germline V gene (reference sequence). V shed 9 bases and J shed 0 bases, with 18 bases lying between them. There are 16 residues in the CDR3. The CDR3 nucleotides are TGTGCCAGCACGCCCCCAGGGGCCAGAGCCAAAAACATTCAGTACTTC. Translation gives CASTPPGARAKNIQYF.

The chain couples TRBV10-3 to TRBJ2-1; 10 nucleotides agree with TRBD2. The germline V gene has CDR1 ENHRY and CDR2 SYGVKD. The CDR3 sequence is 16 residues long. Unmatched junction bases numbered 5, after V lost 4 bases and J lost 2 bases. As DNA, the CDR3 is TGTGCCATCAGTGTAACTAGCGGGGAAACCTACAATGAGCAGTTCTTC. This codes for CAISVTSGETYNEQFF.

The rearrangement joins TRBV3-1 (or the pseudogene TRBV3-2) to TRBJ1-5, with TRBD1 identical over 8 bases. This CDR3 has 17 amino acids. Germline V lookup: CDR1 LGHDT, CDR2 YNNKEL (reference sequence). V trimming: 2 bases; J trimming: 0 bases; junction bases outside the gene matches: 6. The CDR3 sequence: CASSQPRTGNSNQPQHF. In DNA, the CDR3 is TGTGCCAGCAGCCAACCTAGGACAGGGAATAGCAATCAGCCCCAGCATTTT.

The chain combines TRBV5-1 with TRBJ2-3; no definite D call. CDR3 size: 14 residues. Germline V gene data show CDR1 as SGHRS and CDR2 as YFSETQ. The V gene lost 2 bases and the J gene lost 1 base, with 8 bases spanning the gap. The CDR3 DNA sequence: TGCGCCAGCAGCTTATGGAGCGGCACAGATACGCAGTATTTT. Its translation is CASSLWSGTDTQYF.

Here the CDR3 reads CASSPLRGIGYTF. The DNA of the CDR3 is TGTGCCAGCAGCCCATTGCGCGGGATTGGCTACACCTTC. V usage is TRBV11-2 and J usage is TRBJ1-2; no reliable D call. Germline loops: CDR1 SGHAT, CDR2 FQNNGV. V was clipped by 5 bases and J by 7 bases, with 14 bases between them. This CDR3 spans 13 amino acids.

This sequence joins TRBV6-6 and TRBJ2-7; no clear D. The ends were cut back, 6 bases at V and 3 bases at J, with 9 bases in the middle. There are 12 residues in the CDR3. Germline-derived CDR1 and CDR2 are MNHNY and SVGAGI (reference sequence). The CDR3 DNA sequence: TGTGCCAGCAGCCCGCAGGACTACGAGCAGTACTTC. Translated, it gives CASSPQDYEQYF.

This chain uses TRBV5-1 with TRBJ1-1; D call uncertain. The V gene lost 1 base and the J gene lost 2 bases, with 9 bases spanning the gap. Germline CDR1 and CDR2: SGHRS and YFSETQ. The CDR3 extends over 14 amino acids. CDR3 amino acids: CASSLSSFNTEAFF. The DNA of the CDR3 is TGCGCCAGCAGCTTGTCCAGTTTTAACACTGAAGCTTTCTTT.

This chain joins TRBV27 and TRBJ2-1; TRBD1 aligns across 8 bases. Looked up from germline, CDR1 is MNHEY and CDR2 is SMNVEV (reference sequence). The V and J ends lost 5 bases and 2 bases, in that order; junction bases with no gene match: 5. This CDR3 has 15 amino acids. The CDR3 region is CASSPGQGAYNEQFF. Here the CDR3 DNA reads TGTGCCAGCAGTCCCGGACAGGGCGCCTACAATGAGCAGTTCTTC.

V usage is TRBV19 and J usage is TRBJ2-3, with TRBD2 matching over 7 bases. Trimming removed 4 bases from V and 6 bases from J; junction bases left unmatched: 10. CDR1 is LNHDA and CDR2 is SQIVND in the germline V gene (reference sequence). The length of the CDR3 is 15 residues. Written as DNA, the CDR3 is TGTGCCAGTAGTACCGCGGCGGGGGAGGGCGATACGCAGTATTTT. Its protein product is CASSTAAGEGDTQYF. The full variable domain, rest sourced from reference TRBV19 and TRBJ2-3, is DGGITQSPKYLFRKEGQNVTLSCEQNLNHDAMYWYRQDPGQGLRLIYYSQIVNDFQKGDIAEGYSVSREKKESFPLTVTSAQKNPTAFYLCASSTAAGEGDTQYFGPGTRLTVL.

This sequence joins TRBV29-1 and TRBJ1-5; tentatively, D is TRBD1 (5 bases). V lost 4 bases and J 2 bases, leaving 9 bases between the germline ends. The germline gives CDR1 SQVTM, CDR2 ANQGSEA. The CDR3 is 13 residues long. The CDR3, as DNA: TGCAGCGTTGGCGACAGAGGCAATCAGCCCCAGCATTTT. Encoded protein: CSVGDRGNQPQHF. The variable domain in full, with the rest retrieved from reference TRBV29-1 and TRBJ1-5, is SAVISQKPSRDICQRGTSLTIQCQVDSQVTMMFWYRQQPGQSLTLIATANQGSEATYESGFVIDKFPISRPNLTFSTLTVSNMSPEDSSIYLCSVGDRGNQPQHFGDGTRLSIL.